This TCR beta chain emerged from a study of cytomegalovirus exposure and HLA in healthy donors. Study-wide findings and caveats: As a later analysis showed, a missense DCLRE1C variant was linked to trimming of TCR beta V- and J-genes. Sequencing likely caused a cluster of highly shared sequence variants. As was reported, the HLA-A and HLA-B alleles of most subjects were accurately predicted from TCR beta sequences.

CDR1 is GTSNPN, CDR2 SVGIG, per germline (reference sequence). This CDR3 has 14 residues. V was clipped by 2 bases and J by 7 bases, with 15 bases between them. PCR was performed using 60 Vbeta and 13 Jbeta primers. Clones were read by immunoSEQ multiplex PCR, and TCRdb kept only the in-frame ones, dropping some. The sample contains around 150,000 clones, around 83% of which appear only once. Remarks on this clone: Its antigen is unknown.

The rearrangement joins TRBV30 to TRBJ1-5; D is ambiguous. The material sequenced was PBMCs. This TCR was recovered from a man aged 40-49 years in good health and CMV-seropositive. The DNA for the CDR3 is TGTGCCTGGAGTAGGTCCACCCGGGGACAGCCCCAGCATTTT. The encoded protein is CAWSRSTRGQPQHF. Full variable domain (outside the CDR3, taken from reference TRBV30 and TRBJ1-5): SQTIHQWPATLVQPVGSPLSLECTVEGTSNPNLYWYRQAAGRGLQLLFYSVGIGQISSEVPQNLSASRPQDRQFILSSKKLLLSDSGFYLCAWSRSTRGQPQHFGDGTRLSIL.